The rows below give T cell receptor beta chains drawn from one sample of a study of beta chain features in type 1 diabetes. Sequencing used immunoSEQ multiplex PCR; TCRdb keeps in-frame clones, though not all of them. The data contain about 740,000 clones, 10% to 15% of them singletons. The sample consisted of naive CD4+ T cells from blood. The receptors shown here come from a man aged 18-30 years with type 1 diabetes. Both conserved end residues are part of each CDR3. Fields, in order: V gene, J gene, D gene, clone size, CDR3 DNA, CDR3 protein. A D gene is named only where the DNA matches it firmly. Clone size is shown for a subset of rows, as once, few, many or a class of expanded clone.

TRBV10-3	TRBJ1-5	TRBD1	.	TGTGCCATCAGTGACGGGACAGGGCTATCTAGCAATCAGCCCCAGCATTTT	CAISDGTGLSSNQPQHF
TRBV7-9	TRBJ1-3	.	few	TGTGCCAGCAGCCTGGAGGGACGGAAGAAGGGTGGAAACACCATATATTTT	CASSLEGRKKGGNTIYF
TRBV5-1	TRBJ1-2	.	few	TGCGCCAGCAGCTTATCGGGGGTCGAAAATGGCTACACCTTC	CASSLSGVENGYTF
TRBV5-1	TRBJ2-7	TRBD1	few	TGCGCCAGCAGCCCAGGAAGGGACAGGCGCTCCTACGAGCAGTACTTC	CASSPGRDRRSYEQYF
TRBV7-8	TRBJ2-2	.	.	TGTGCCAGCAGACCCGGGACTCATTACGGGGAGCTGTTTTTT	CASRPGTHYGELFF
TRBV5-1	TRBJ1-1	.	.	TGCGCCAGCAGCACTGGGACGGAAAACACTGAAGCTTTCTTT	CASSTGTENTEAFF
TRBV29-1	TRBJ2-5	.	few	TGCAGCGTTGACTCTGGGAAAGAGACCCAGTACTTC	CSVDSGKETQYF
TRBV4-2	TRBJ2-4	.	.	TGTGCCAGCAGCCAAGACCGGGAAGACAAAAACATTCAGTACTTC	CASSQDREDKNIQYF
TRBV10-3	TRBJ2-7	TRBD2	few	TGTGCCATCAGTGAGACCAGGGAGGGCGAGCAGTACTTC	CAISETREGEQYF
TRBV6-1	TRBJ1-1	.	.	TGTGCCAGCAGACCTCAGGGGATGAACACTGAAGCTTTCTTT	CASRPQGMNTEAFF
TRBV30	TRBJ1-2	.	.	TGTGCCTGGAGCCTGGGAATCTATGGCTACACCTTC	CAWSLGIYGYTF
TRBV5-1	TRBJ1-5	TRBD1	few	TGCGCCAGCAGCTTGGGACAGGGAATGGACAATCAGCCCCAGCATTTT	CASSLGQGMDNQPQHF
TRBV7-9	TRBJ1-6	.	few	TGTGCCAGCAGCTTAGTCGTCCAGGGTGTTTCACCCCTCCACTTT	CASSLVVQGVSPLHF
TRBV6-1	TRBJ1-5	TRBD1	few	TGTGCCAGCAGGTTCGACAGGGGCGCTAATCAGCCCCAGCATTTT	CASRFDRGANQPQHF
TRBV6-6	TRBJ2-1	TRBD1	.	TGTGCCAGCAGTTACACGGACAGGCGGGAGCAGTTCTTC	CASSYTDRREQFF
TRBV7-9	TRBJ2-4	.	.	TGTGCCAGCAGCTCCCCGTCGAGCATTCAGTACTTC	CASSSPSSIQYF
TRBV19	TRBJ2-1	TRBD1	few	TGTGCCAGTAGCACTACAGGGGGCTATGAGCAGTTCTTC	CASSTTGGYEQFF
TRBV5-6	TRBJ1-2	.	few	TGTGCCAGCAGCTTGGACGTCAGAGACTATGGCTACACCTTC	CASSLDVRDYGYTF
TRBV6-6	TRBJ1-1	.	few	TGTGCCAGCAGTGCCAGGACACAGAACACTGAAGCTTTCTTT	CASSARTQNTEAFF
TRBV30	TRBJ2-1	.	few	TGTGCCGGGGGCAGGGCCGGTGAGCAGTTCTTC	CAGGRAGEQFF
TRBV7-2	TRBJ1-5	TRBD1	.	TGTGCCAGCAGATATGGGACAGGGGGCAATCAGCCCCAGCATTTT	CASRYGTGGNQPQHF
TRBV9	TRBJ1-3	.	.	TGTGCCAGCAGCCACTCGCGAGACGGAAACACCATATATTTT	CASSHSRDGNTIYF
TRBV11-3	TRBJ2-6	.	.	TGTGCCAGCAGCAGACTAGGCTCCTCTGGGGCCAACGTCCTGACTTTC	CASSRLGSSGANVLTF
TRBV29-1	TRBJ1-2	TRBD1	few	TGCAGCGCCCGGACGCAAGGGGGCGGCTATGGCTACACCTTC	CSARTQGGGYGYTF